This TCR beta chain was sequenced in a study of long-term antiretroviral therapy in people with HIV. In regard to this clone: Its antigen is not identified.

At the survey level, the v3.0 immunoSEQ assay was run. Assay: immunoSEQ multiplex PCR; the TCRdb copy retains only in-frame clones and omits some. The sample has some 19,000 clones, around 80% seen once. Findings and caveats of the study: CDR3 lengths in HIV samples spanned a narrower range than controls.

The sequence was obtained from a man aged 50-59 years with HIV. The material was unsorted PBMCs, obtained 2.2 years after starting antiretroviral therapy.

The CDR3 DNA reads as TGTGCCTGGCGTAAGAATGAGCAGTTCTTC. Its protein is CAWRKNEQFF. The gene calls are TRBV30 and TRBJ2-1; D is ambiguous. V was trimmed by 5 bases and J by 7 bases, leaving 6 bases between them. This CDR3 has 10 residues. CDR1 GTSNPN and CDR2 SVGIG come from the germline V gene (reference sequence).